These 2 T cell receptor beta chains originate from one sample sequenced in a study of cytomegalovirus exposure and HLA in healthy donors. Generated by immunoSEQ multiplex PCR, the TCRdb table keeps only in-frame clones and is missing some. Among some 150,000 clones listed, 86% were seen once. Sequences were obtained from PBMCs. The receptor source for this set is a man aged 18 to 35 in good health and CMV-seropositive.

A single count supports this clone. The chain joins TRBV30 to TRBJ2-1, with TRBD2 as a possible D gene (6 bases). V lost 2 bases and J 14 bases, leaving 16 bases between the germline ends. The CDR3 is made up of 12 amino acids. Germline V gives CDR1 GTSNPN, CDR2 SVGIG (reference sequence). This CDR3 is CAWSPGTGGEFF. In nucleotides, the CDR3 is TGTGCCTGGAGTCCGGGAACAGGAGGGGAGTTCTTC.

The chain carries TRBV7-3 and TRBJ1-1; weak D call: TRBD1 (5 bases). The CDR3 spans 14 residues. Per the germline V gene, CDR1 is SGHTA and CDR2 is FQGTGA. V gave up 4 bases and J gave up 4 bases, with 13 bases separating them. The CDR3 nucleotides read TGTGCCAGCAGCTCGTCGGGGGTCAGCACTGAAGCTTTCTTT. Translating gives CASSSSGVSTEAFF. The full variable domain, completed using reference TRBV7-3 and TRBJ1-1, is GAGVSQTPSNKVTEKGKYVELRCDPISGHTALYWYRQSLGQGPEFLIYFQGTGAADDSGLPNDRFFAVRPEGSVSTLKIQRTERGDSAVYLCASSSSGVSTEAFFGQGTRLTVV.